This TCR beta chain is drawn from a study of blood T cell repertoires in COVID-19. On the study more broadly: The samples span acute and convalescent COVID-19 from the United States, Italy and Spain. The cDNA or gDNA used as material had been derived from T cells, B-cell-depleted T cells, or PBMCs.

Original processing notes: Researchers report that nucleated cell counts were estimated from reference gene primer amplification. Method: immunoSEQ multiplex PCR; TCRdb's copy keeps in-frame clones and lacks some. D and trimming were read from the DNA, whereas the V and J calls and clone size are those reported in that table. There are some 66,000 clones in the sample; 86% occur only once, and approximately 6.6% lies in the top ten. This CDR3 has 15 amino acids. Germline CDR1 reads GTSNPN; CDR2 reads SVGIG (reference sequence). The ends lost 3 bases at V and 2 bases at J; junction bases unmatched: 9.

The specimen was peripheral blood. The chain links TRBV30 to TRBJ1-2; 7 nucleotides match TRBD1. This TCR was recovered from a man aged 50-60 years with active COVID-19. CDR3 coding DNA: TGTGCCTGGAGGGAAGACAGGGTGGCGAACTATGGCTACACCTTC. Protein product: CAWREDRVANYGYTF. The full variable domain, completed using reference TRBV30 and TRBJ1-2, is SQTIHQWPATLVQPVGSPLSLECTVEGTSNPNLYWYRQAAGRGLQLLFYSVGIGQISSEVPQNLSASRPQDRQFILSSKKLLLSDSGFYLCAWREDRVANYGYTFGSGTRLTVV.